The 2 T cell receptor beta chains in this list originate from one sample, sequenced in a study of cytomegalovirus exposure and HLA in healthy donors. The PCR was carried out with 60 Vbeta primers and 13 Jbeta primers. Repertoires were generated with immunoSEQ multiplex PCR, while TCRdb's copy carries only in-frame clones and drops some. The sample features 130,000 to 150,000 clones, with about 2.5% in its top ten. Sequencing input: PBMCs. These receptors all come from a man aged 40-50 years in good health and CMV-seronegative.

This sequence joins TRBV10-3 and TRBJ1-1; 7 bases are shared with TRBD1. The trim removed 5 bases at V and 5 bases at J, leaving 2 bases unmatched. The CDR3 length is 12 residues. Per the germline V gene, CDR1 is ENHRY and CDR2 is SYGVKD. The chain's CDR3 is CAISTGETEAFF. CDR3 bases: TGTGCCATCAGTACAGGGGAGACTGAAGCTTTCTTT.

This rearrangement joins TRBV6-1 to TRBJ2-6; the D is unclear. This CDR3 is built from 17 residues. V lost 1 base and J 0 bases, leaving 10 bases between the germline ends. Looked up from germline, CDR1 is MNHNS and CDR2 is SASEGT. CDR3 protein: CASSEGVWSSGANVLTF. CDR3 sequence (DNA): TGTGCCAGCAGTGAAGGAGTCTGGAGCTCTGGGGCCAACGTCCTGACTTTC.